The 25 T cell receptor beta chains reported below all come from one sample, sequenced in a study of shared clonotypes between healthy human individuals. TCRdb keeps only in-frame clones here, not all; method: immunoSEQ multiplex PCR. The sample carries around 200,000 clones, about 68% recorded once. Sequencing input: memory CD4+ T cells sorted from blood. Sample subset: CD45RA-negative fraction. The receptors stem from a young man in good health.

This clone was recorded once. V is TRBV6-5 and J is TRBJ1-1; D is perhaps TRBD1 (5 bases). V lost 4 bases and J 5 bases, leaving 14 bases between the germline ends. CDR3 length equals 14 residues. The germline V gene has CDR1 MNHEY and CDR2 SVGAGI. The CDR3 loop is CASSFTGGMTEAFF. The CDR3 DNA follows: TGTGCCAGCAGTTTCACGGGGGGGATGACTGAAGCTTTCTTT.

The J gene is TRBJ2-3, the V gene TRBV5-4; TRBD1 agrees at 7 bases. Germline lookup yields CDR1 SGHNT and CDR2 YYREEE (reference sequence). This CDR3 spans 15 amino acids. V trimming: 0 bases; J trimming: 1 base; junction bases outside the gene matches: 2. This CDR3 reads CASSLEGAGTDTQYF. As DNA, the CDR3 is TGTGCCAGCAGCTTGGAGGGGGCTGGCACAGATACGCAGTATTTT.

The rearrangement uses TRBV7-9 and TRBJ2-7; D is uncertain. CDR1 and CDR2 (germline): SEHNR, FQNEAQ (reference sequence). Deletions cut 3 bases from V and 0 bases from J, with 3 bases between. CDR3 length: 12 amino acids. CDR3 sequence (DNA): TGTGCCAGCAGCTTCCTCTCCTACGAGCAGTACTTC. This codes for CASSFLSYEQYF. Complete variable domain (other parts from reference TRBV7-9 and TRBJ2-7): DTGVSQNPRHKITKRGQNVTFRCDPISEHNRLYWYRQTLGQGPEFLTYFQNEAQLEKSRLLSDRFSAERPKGSFSTLEIQRTEQGDSAMYLCASSFLSYEQYFGPGTRLTVT.

This clone was observed a few times. The chain joins TRBV7-2 to TRBJ2-2, with D perhaps matching TRBD1 (6 bases). Germline assignment: CDR1 SGHTA and CDR2 FQGNSA. There are 16 residues in the CDR3. V dropped 1 base and J dropped 1 base, with 10 bases sitting between them. CDR3 nucleotides: TGTGCCAGCAGCTTAGAAAGGGGGTGGAACACCGGGGAGCTGTTTTTT. Protein product: CASSLERGWNTGELFF.

V usage is TRBV2 and J usage is TRBJ1-5, with D perhaps TRBD1 (5 bases). Germline V gene data show CDR1 as SNHLY and CDR2 as FYNNEI. V lost 3 bases and J lost 6, with 12 bases in between. The CDR3 extends over 14 amino acids. The CDR3 sequence: CASSDDQGGQPQHF. The DNA of the CDR3 is TGTGCCAGCAGTGACGACCAGGGAGGTCAGCCCCAGCATTTT.

The chain uses TRBV2 and TRBJ2-7, with 7 bases matching TRBD2. Trimming at V came to 9 bases and at J to 0 bases, leaving 5 bases not matched to a gene. CDR3 size: 13 residues. The germline V gene encodes CDR1 SNHLY and CDR2 FYNNEI. CDR3 DNA sequence: TGTGCCAGTGCTAGCGGAAGCTCCTACGAGCAGTACTTC. Translating it yields CASASGSSYEQYF.

As concerns this clone: This CDR3 is missing its conserved last phenylalanine or tryptophan, likely due to a read error. The DNA is left out, because the CDR3 cannot be placed on it with certainty; the CDR3 is given as TCRdb lists it. The chain carries TRBV19 and TRBJ1-5; TRBD1, the table's D call, was not compared with the DNA. In germline, CDR1 is LNHDA, CDR2 SQIVND (reference sequence). The CDR3 is 12 residues long, ends included. CDR3 loop: CASSTDLGTAIY.

The V gene is TRBV7-3, the J gene TRBJ2-2; D possibly corresponds to TRBD2 (6 bases). V lost 2 bases and J 1 base, leaving 11 bases between the germline ends. The germline CDR1 and CDR2 sequences are SGHTA and FQGTGA. The CDR3 spans 16 residues. CDR3 nucleotide sequence: TGTGCCAGCAGCTTATTTCCCGGGAGGAACACCGGGGAGCTGTTTTTT. Translated: CASSLFPGRNTGELFF.

This sequence joins TRBV7-9 and TRBJ2-1; no firm D call. This CDR3 contains 13 residues. V lost 3 bases to trimming and J lost 7 bases, with 10 bases between them. From germline, CDR1 is SEHNR and CDR2 FQNEAQ (reference sequence). CDR3 nucleotide sequence: TGTGCCAGCAGCTTGGTCTTAGCAAATGAGCAGTTCTTC. As protein: CASSLVLANEQFF.

The rearrangement links TRBV27 to TRBJ2-3, with D unresolved. V was cut by 6 bases and J by 2 bases, with 12 bases left in between. CDR1 and CDR2 (germline): MNHEY, SMNVEV (reference sequence). There are 14 residues in the CDR3. CDR3 region: CASRLIAATDTQYF. DNA for the CDR3: TGTGCCAGCAGACTTATCGCGGCCACAGATACGCAGTATTTT.

J is TRBJ2-4 and V is TRBV5-6, with D possibly matching TRBD1 (6 bases). From germline, CDR1 is SGHDT and CDR2 YYEEEE. Trimming pared 4 bases from V and 0 bases from J, leaving 14 bases between. This CDR3 region has 16 residues. CDR3 DNA sequence: TGTGCCAGCAGCCTCCCCGGACAGCTAGCCAAAAACATTCAGTACTTC. It yields the protein CASSLPGQLAKNIQYF.

The chain couples TRBV7-8 to TRBJ2-7; 7 nucleotides agree with TRBD2. Looked up from germline, CDR1 is SGHVS and CDR2 is FQNEAQ. The CDR3 has 15 amino acids. V was pared by 5 bases and J by 6 bases, with 13 bases of the junction left unmatched. The CDR3 protein is CASSPGAGSLPEQYF. The DNA of the CDR3 is TGTGCCAGCAGCCCAGGAGCGGGGTCCCTCCCCGAGCAGTACTTC.

The chain couples TRBV18 to TRBJ2-3; D assignment may be TRBD1 or TRBD2 (5 bases each). Germline loops: CDR1 KGHSH, CDR2 LQKENI. The CDR3 has 13 amino acids. V lost 5 bases to trimming and J lost 6 bases, with 12 bases between them. The CDR3 protein is CASSAGAEDTQYF. The CDR3 region has the DNA TGTGCCAGCTCAGCCGGGGCCGAGGATACGCAGTATTTT.

V and J are TRBV7-8 and TRBJ1-2; D perhaps matches TRBD1 (6 bases). The CDR3 extends over 15 amino acids. The V end lost 6 bases, the J end lost 4 bases, and 18 bases lay between the germline ends. CDR1 SGHVS and CDR2 FQNEAQ come from the germline V gene. CDR3 coding DNA: TGTGCCAGCAGGCAGACAGGAGATATAACCTATGGCTACACCTTC. Translation gives CASRQTGDITYGYTF.

This clone occurred a few times. The chain joins TRBV2 to TRBJ1-5; no firm D call. CDR1 and CDR2 (germline): SNHLY, FYNNEI. CDR3 length: 13 amino acids. The V end lost 5 bases, the J end lost 3 bases, and 8 bases lay between the germline ends. As DNA, the CDR3 is TGTGCCAGCAGTCCCGGGAACAATCAGCCCCAGCATTTT. Its protein product is CASSPGNNQPQHF. The full variable domain, its missing parts supplied by reference TRBV2 and TRBJ1-5, is EPEVTQTPSHQVTQMGQEVILRCVPISNHLYFYWYRQILGQKVEFLVSFYNNEISEKSEIFDDQFSVERPDGSNFTLKIRSTKLEDSAMYFCASSPGNNQPQHFGDGTRLSIL.

The V and J genes are TRBV28 and TRBJ2-7, with 13 bases identical to TRBD2. After removal of 4 bases from V and 3 bases from J, the junction contained 6 bases not matched to a gene. CDR3 length equals 16 residues. CDR1 MDHEN and CDR2 SYDVKM come from the germline V gene. As DNA, the CDR3 is TGTGCCAGCAGTTCCCCGGGACTAGCGGGACACTACGAGCAGTACTTC. It yields the protein CASSSPGLAGHYEQYF.

The V call is TRBV4-2, the J call TRBJ2-1, with 9 bases identical to TRBD2. V lost 2 bases and J lost 5; bases outside the gene matches: 4. The germline CDR1 and CDR2 sequences are LGHNA and YNFKEQ. The CDR3 loop spans 15 amino acids. The DNA for the CDR3 is TGTGCCAGCAGCCAAACTAGCGGGCGAAACAATGAGCAGTTCTTC. Translating gives CASSQTSGRNNEQFF.

This clone was observed a single time. CDR3: CSVESRGGGYNEQFF. CDR3 DNA sequence: TGCAGCGTTGAAAGCCGCGGGGGGGGATACAATGAGCAGTTCTTC. V usage is TRBV29-1 and J usage is TRBJ2-1, with 9 bases lining up with TRBD2. The CDR3 is made up of 15 amino acids. V shed 2 bases and J 4 bases; nucleotides not matched to a gene: 6. Per the germline V gene, CDR1 is SQVTM and CDR2 is ANQGSEA.

As for this clone: This may stem from a read error, because a much larger clone lies one nucleotide away. This rearrangement joins TRBV20-1 to TRBJ2-3; D call uncertain. Trimming took off 3 bases at V and 4 bases at J, with 5 bases between the two ends. The CDR3 length is 11 residues. Germline CDR1 DFQATT, CDR2 SNEGSKA (reference sequence). The CDR3 DNA is TGCAGTGCTAGTTTCCCAGATACGCAGTATTTT. Its protein product is CSASFPDTQYF.

This chain connects TRBV5-4 to TRBJ2-1; 9 bases fit TRBD2. The CDR3 totals 18 residues. J gave up 0 bases and V 6 bases, and 13 bases lay outside the gene matches. Germline V gene sequence: CDR1 SGHNT, CDR2 YYREEE (reference sequence). The CDR3 DNA is TGTGCCAGCATCCGGGACGCGGGAGGGCCTAGCTCCTACAATGAGCAGTTCTTC. Its translation: CASIRDAGGPSSYNEQFF.

The count of this clone is one. This chain links TRBV10-2 with TRBJ1-2; 9 bases align to TRBD1. The CDR3 totals 14 residues. Germline lookup yields CDR1 WSHSY and CDR2 SAAADI. V gave up 0 bases and J gave up 6 bases; unmatched junction bases: 2. The CDR3 DNA reads TGCGCCAGCAGTGAGTCGGGACAGGGAGATGGCTACACCTTC. Amino acid sequence: CASSESGQGDGYTF.

At least ten counts were recorded for this clone. This chain joins TRBV6-5 and TRBJ2-5; 9 bases line up with TRBD1. CDR1 is MNHEY and CDR2 is SVGAGI in the germline V gene. The CDR3 extends over 15 amino acids. Trimming took 6 bases from V and 3 from J; bases not matched to a gene: 8. The DNA for the CDR3 is TGTGCCAGCAGCCGTACAGGGGGCGTGGAAGAGACCCAGTACTTC. It codes for CASSRTGGVEETQYF.

The rearrangement links TRBV12-5 to TRBJ1-1; D is ambiguous. Germline lookup yields CDR1 LGHNT and CDR2 FRNRAP. V was cut by 1 base and J by 7 bases, with 4 bases left in between. CDR3 length equals 11 residues. CDR3 protein: CASGLGGEAFF. The CDR3, as DNA: TGTGCTAGTGGTTTGGGGGGTGAAGCTTTCTTT. The full variable domain, in which reference TRBV12-5 and TRBJ1-1 provide the parts outside the CDR3, is DARVTQTPRHKVTEMGQEVTMRCQPILGHNTVFWYRQTMMQGLELLAYFRNRAPLDDSGMPKDRFSAEMPDATLATLKIQPSEPRDSAVYFCASGLGGEAFFGQGTRLTVV.

The rearrangement joins TRBV7-9 to TRBJ2-1; 10 nucleotides agree with TRBD2. From germline, CDR1 is SEHNR and CDR2 FQNEAQ (reference sequence). This CDR3 is 16 amino acids long. With V trimmed by 0 bases and J by 6 bases, 5 bases remained unmatched. The CDR3 here is CASSLARSGRANEQFF. The CDR3 DNA sequence: TGTGCCAGCAGCTTAGCTCGAAGCGGGAGGGCCAATGAGCAGTTCTTC.

This chain links TRBV9 with TRBJ2-3; 7 bases line up with TRBD1. With 3 bases clipped from V and 5 bases from J, the junction kept 6 bases outside the gene matches. Germline V gene sequence: CDR1 SGDLS, CDR2 YYNGEE. CDR3 size: 14 residues. CDR3: CASSETGTEDTQYF. CDR3 nucleotides: TGTGCCAGCAGCGAGACCGGGACAGAAGATACGCAGTATTTT.